This is a list of T cell receptor beta chains from one sample in a study of CD8+ T cells in alopecia areata. The protocol was immunoSEQ multiplex PCR, while the TCRdb copy is restricted to in-frame clones and leaves out a portion. Here the sample spans 80,000 to 100,000 clones, around 47% being singletons. Material: CD8+ T cells sorted from blood, obtained at week 24, from a patient treated with tofacitinib. The receptors derive from a human donor with alopecia areata. CDR3s leave out the opening cysteine and the closing phenylalanine or tryptophan. A D gene is named only where the DNA matches it firmly.

v_gene,j_gene,d_gene,CDR3aa
TRBV10-3,TRBJ2-3,TRBD2,AISVYGGRAGTDTQY
TRBV7-9,TRBJ2-5,.,ASSPKDNEETQY
TRBV4-1,TRBJ2-1,TRBD1,ASSHPGTDYNEQF
TRBV27,TRBJ1-1,.,ASSFGANTEAF
TRBV7-2,TRBJ1-2,.,ASSFPSSYGYT
TRBV7-2,TRBJ2-7,.,ASSLDAGPYEQY
TRBV7-2,TRBJ2-1,TRBD2,ASIHGTSVYNEQF
TRBV28,TRBJ2-2,.,ASSVGQTNTGELF
TRBV15,TRBJ2-5,.,ATSRDKGPAQTQY
TRBV4-1,TRBJ1-1,.,ASSQSGGRSEAF
TRBV25-1,TRBJ2-1,TRBD1,ASSLTGDYNEQF
TRBV5-1,TRBJ2-7,TRBD1,ASSLTGTGIVEQY
TRBV11-2,TRBJ2-7,.,ASSLAGTYEQY
TRBV4-3,TRBJ1-2,TRBD1,ASSQGVKGAYGYT
TRBV7-9,TRBJ1-4,.,ASRSQNEKLF
TRBV11-2,TRBJ2-5,.,ASTNGETQY
TRBV30,TRBJ2-3,.,AWISSTPKTDTQY
TRBV7-2,TRBJ2-2,TRBD2,ASSVLAGATGELF
TRBV7-9,TRBJ1-1,.,ASSPLNTEAF
TRBV29-1,TRBJ2-7,.,SVNAGLGTDEQY
TRBV27,TRBJ1-3,.,ASRSSGNTIY
TRBV4-1,TRBJ2-1,.,ASSQVWGNEQF
TRBV15,TRBJ2-1,TRBD2,ATSYRTSGINEQF
TRBV4-3,TRBJ2-2,.,ASSQDLTGELF
TRBV7-9,TRBJ2-7,.,ASSLEDGFYEQY
TRBV30,TRBJ2-1,.,AWRLLYNEQF